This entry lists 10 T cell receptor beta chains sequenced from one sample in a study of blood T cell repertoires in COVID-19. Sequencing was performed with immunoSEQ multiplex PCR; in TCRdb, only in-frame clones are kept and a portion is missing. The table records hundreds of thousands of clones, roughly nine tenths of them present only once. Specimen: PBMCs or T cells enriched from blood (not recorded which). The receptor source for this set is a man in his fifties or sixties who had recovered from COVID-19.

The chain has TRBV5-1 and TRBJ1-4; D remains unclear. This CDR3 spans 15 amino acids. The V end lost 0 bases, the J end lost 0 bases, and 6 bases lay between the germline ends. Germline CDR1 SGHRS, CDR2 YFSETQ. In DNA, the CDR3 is TGCGCCAGCAGCTTGGTCCCAGCAACTAATGAAAAACTGTTTTTT. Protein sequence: CASSLVPATNEKLFF. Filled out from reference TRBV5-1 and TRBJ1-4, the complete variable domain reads KAGVTQTPRYLIKTRGQQVTLSCSPISGHRSVSWYQQTPGQGLQFLFEYFSETQRNKGNFPGRFSGRQFSNSRSEMNVSTLELGDSALYLCASSLVPATNEKLFFGSGTQLSVL.

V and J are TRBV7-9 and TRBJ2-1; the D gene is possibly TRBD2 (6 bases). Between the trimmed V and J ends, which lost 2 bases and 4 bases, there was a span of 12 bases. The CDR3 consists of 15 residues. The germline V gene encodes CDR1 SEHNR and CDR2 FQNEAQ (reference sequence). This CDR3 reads CASSLRREPYNEQFF. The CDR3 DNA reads TGTGCCAGCAGCTTACGTCGGGAGCCTTACAATGAGCAGTTCTTC.

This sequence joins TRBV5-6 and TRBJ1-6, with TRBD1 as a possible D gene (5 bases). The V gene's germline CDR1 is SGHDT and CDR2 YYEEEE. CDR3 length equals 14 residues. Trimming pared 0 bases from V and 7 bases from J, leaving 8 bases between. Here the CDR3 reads CASSLVAGNSPLHF. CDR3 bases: TGTGCCAGCAGCTTGGTGGCAGGGAATTCACCCCTCCACTTT.

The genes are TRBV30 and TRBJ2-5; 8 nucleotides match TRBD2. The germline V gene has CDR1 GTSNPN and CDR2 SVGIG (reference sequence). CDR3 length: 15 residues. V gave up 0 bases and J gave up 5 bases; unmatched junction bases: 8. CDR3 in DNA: TGTGCCTGGAGTGTTCGTTCGGGAGGGCCGGAGACCCAGTACTTC. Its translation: CAWSVRSGGPETQYF.

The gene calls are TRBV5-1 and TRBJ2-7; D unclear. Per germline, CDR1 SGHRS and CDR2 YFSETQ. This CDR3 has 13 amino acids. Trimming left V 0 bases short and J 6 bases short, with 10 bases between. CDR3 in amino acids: CASSLVRSGEQYF. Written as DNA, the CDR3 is TGCGCCAGCAGCTTGGTTCGGTCTGGCGAGCAGTACTTC.

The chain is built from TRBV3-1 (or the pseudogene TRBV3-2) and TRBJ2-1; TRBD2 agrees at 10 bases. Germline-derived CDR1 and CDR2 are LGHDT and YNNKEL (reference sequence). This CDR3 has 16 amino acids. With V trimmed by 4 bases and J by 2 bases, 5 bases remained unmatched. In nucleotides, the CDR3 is TGTGCCAGCAGCCCCCTAGCGGGAGTCCCCTACAATGAGCAGTTCTTC. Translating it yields CASSPLAGVPYNEQFF.

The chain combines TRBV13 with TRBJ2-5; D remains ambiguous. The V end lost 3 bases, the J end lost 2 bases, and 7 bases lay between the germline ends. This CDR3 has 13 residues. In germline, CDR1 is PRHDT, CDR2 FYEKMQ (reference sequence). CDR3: CASSLRSQETQYF. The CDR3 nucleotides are TGTGCCAGCAGCTTGCGATCTCAAGAGACCCAGTACTTC.

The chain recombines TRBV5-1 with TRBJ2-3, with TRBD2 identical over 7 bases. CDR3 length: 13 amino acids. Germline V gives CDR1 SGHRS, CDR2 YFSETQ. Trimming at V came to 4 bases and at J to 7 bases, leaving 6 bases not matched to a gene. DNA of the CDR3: TGCGCCAGCAGCACCGGACTAGGAAATACGCAGTATTTT. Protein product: CASSTGLGNTQYF.

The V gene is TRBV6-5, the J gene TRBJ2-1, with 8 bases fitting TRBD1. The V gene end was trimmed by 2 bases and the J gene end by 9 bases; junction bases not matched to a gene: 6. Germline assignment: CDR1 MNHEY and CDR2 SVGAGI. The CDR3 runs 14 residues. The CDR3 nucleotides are TGTGCCAGCAGTTACCAACAGGGGGTCGTTGAGCAGTTCTTC. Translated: CASSYQQGVVEQFF.

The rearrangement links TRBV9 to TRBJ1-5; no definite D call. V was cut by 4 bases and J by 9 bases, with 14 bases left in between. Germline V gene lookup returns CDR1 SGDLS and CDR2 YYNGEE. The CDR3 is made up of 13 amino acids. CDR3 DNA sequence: TGTGCCAGCAGCCTCGGACCGAGCGGGCCCCAGCATTTT. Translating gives CASSLGPSGPQHF.